The clone carrying this T cell receptor beta chain showed up many times. The CDR3 is 13 amino acids. Trimming removed 5 bases from V and 5 bases from J; junction bases left unmatched: 3. This specimen belongs to a study of T cells in Graves' hyperthyroidism and ophthalmopathy. Amplified TCR beta CDR3 regions came from RNA transcripts. First-round RT-PCR with HTBI primers amplified the TCR CDR3 region. TCRdb processed the multiplex PCR reads anew with MiXCR; each CDR3 protein has one entry. The sample records about 460,000 distinct CDR3 sequences, about 22% being singletons. The receptor's source is a woman aged 70 to 79 with Graves' ophthalmopathy. V and J are TRBV12-3 or TRBV12-4 and TRBJ1-5; 7 nucleotides agree with TRBD1. Specimen: blood. The CDR3 loop reads CASSLTGYQPQHF. DNA of the CDR3: TGTGCCAGCAGTCTGACAGGGTATCAGCCCCAGCATTTT.